This is a list of T cell receptor beta chains from one sample in a study of immune evolution from preneoplasia to lung adenocarcinoma. Assay: immunoSEQ multiplex PCR; the TCRdb copy retains only in-frame clones and omits some. Among more than 15,000 clones listed, 75% to 90% were seen once. Sequenced input: FFPE invasive lung adenocarcinoma tissue. The origin of the receptors is a person aged 65-85 years with invasive lung adenocarcinoma. Both conserved end residues are part of each CDR3. A D gene is named only where the DNA matches it firmly. Only part of the rows carry a size: once, few, many, or a class if the clone is expanded.

v_call: TRBV29-1
j_call: TRBJ1-1
d_call: -
clone_size: -
cdr3_aa: CSVREGRDTEAFF
cdr3_nt: TGCAGCGTTAGGGAGGGGAGAGACACTGAAGCTTTCTTT

v_call: TRBV7-3
j_call: TRBJ2-3
d_call: -
clone_size: -
cdr3_aa: CASSPTGGGSQYF
cdr3_nt: TGTGCCAGCAGCCCCACTGGGGGGGGCTCGCAGTATTTT

v_call: TRBV5-8
j_call: TRBJ2-7
d_call: -
clone_size: -
cdr3_aa: CASSLVDPPYEQYF
cdr3_nt: TGTGCCAGCAGCTTGGTGGACCCTCCCTACGAGCAGTACTTC

v_call: TRBV28
j_call: TRBJ1-2
d_call: TRBD1
clone_size: -
cdr3_aa: CASRPTPGTAYGYTF
cdr3_nt: TGTGCCAGCAGACCGACACCCGGGACAGCCTATGGCTACACCTTC

v_call: TRBV10-3
j_call: TRBJ1-5
d_call: -
clone_size: -
cdr3_aa: CAISESLQGPGRPQHF
cdr3_nt: TGTGCCATCAGTGAGTCCCTCCAGGGACCGGGGAGGCCCCAGCATTTT

v_call: TRBV7-8
j_call: TRBJ2-7
d_call: -
clone_size: -
cdr3_aa: CASSLSRGLTPYEQYF
cdr3_nt: TGTGCCAGCAGCTTAAGTCGGGGACTTACGCCCTACGAGCAGTACTTC

v_call: TRBV5-1
j_call: TRBJ2-7
d_call: -
clone_size: -
cdr3_aa: CASSPQSFTYEQYF
cdr3_nt: TGCGCCAGCAGCCCCCAATCATTTACCTACGAGCAGTACTTC

v_call: TRBV28
j_call: TRBJ2-7
d_call: -
clone_size: -
cdr3_aa: CASSWAAGWMSGAYEQYF
cdr3_nt: TGTGCCAGCAGTTGGGCGGCAGGGTGGATGTCAGGAGCCTACGAGCAGTACTTC

v_call: TRBV30
j_call: TRBJ2-2
d_call: TRBD2
clone_size: -
cdr3_aa: CAWSRGLAGAGELFF
cdr3_nt: TGTGCCTGGAGTCGGGGACTAGCGGGCGCCGGGGAGCTGTTTTTT

v_call: TRBV19
j_call: TRBJ2-1
d_call: -
clone_size: -
cdr3_aa: CAVQGNEQFF
cdr3_nt: TGTGCCGTACAGGGAAATGAGCAGTTCTTC

v_call: TRBV6-5
j_call: TRBJ2-1
d_call: TRBD1
clone_size: -
cdr3_aa: CASRPDRESYNEQFF
cdr3_nt: TGTGCCAGCAGACCGGACAGGGAATCTTACAATGAGCAGTTCTTC

v_call: TRBV7-8
j_call: TRBJ1-1
d_call: -
clone_size: once
cdr3_aa: CASSFEGFYTEAFF
cdr3_nt: TGTGCCAGCAGCTTTGAGGGTTTCTACACTGAAGCTTTCTTT

v_call: TRBV4-2
j_call: TRBJ1-1
d_call: -
clone_size: -
cdr3_aa: CASSQGLSEAFF
cdr3_nt: TGTGCCAGCAGCCAAGGACTGTCTGAAGCTTTCTTT

v_call: TRBV6-1
j_call: TRBJ1-1
d_call: -
clone_size: -
cdr3_aa: CASSEVRGAFF
cdr3_nt: TGTGCCAGCAGTGAAGTAAGGGGAGCTTTCTTT

v_call: TRBV9
j_call: TRBJ2-7
d_call: TRBD2
clone_size: -
cdr3_aa: CASSVFETSVEQYF
cdr3_nt: TGTGCCAGCAGCGTATTTGAGACTAGCGTCGAGCAGTACTTC

v_call: TRBV29-1
j_call: TRBJ1-2
d_call: TRBD1
clone_size: few
cdr3_aa: CSVEAQGAGGYTF
cdr3_nt: TGCAGCGTTGAGGCCCAGGGGGCGGGGGGCTACACCTTC

v_call: TRBV6-1
j_call: TRBJ2-7
d_call: TRBD2
clone_size: -
cdr3_aa: CASSEGVLAEPYEQYF
cdr3_nt: TGTGCCAGCAGTGAAGGAGTCCTAGCGGAACCCTACGAGCAGTACTTC

v_call: TRBV2
j_call: TRBJ1-3
d_call: -
clone_size: -
cdr3_aa: CASSEEGGGYSGNTIYF
cdr3_nt: TGTGCCAGCAGTGAAGAGGGCGGCGGCTACTCTGGAAACACCATATATTTT

v_call: TRBV28
j_call: TRBJ1-1
d_call: TRBD1
clone_size: few
cdr3_aa: CASSFYGTGGGEAFF
cdr3_nt: TGTGCCAGCAGTTTTTATGGGACAGGGGGTGGTGAAGCTTTCTTT

v_call: TRBV9
j_call: TRBJ2-2
d_call: TRBD2
clone_size: -
cdr3_aa: CASSATSGKTGELFF
cdr3_nt: TGTGCCAGCAGCGCGACTAGCGGGAAAACCGGGGAGCTGTTTTTT

v_call: TRBV5-1
j_call: TRBJ2-1
d_call: TRBD1
clone_size: -
cdr3_aa: CASSLPGQGRHEQFF
cdr3_nt: TGCGCCAGCAGCTTGCCGGGACAGGGGAGACATGAGCAGTTCTTC

v_call: TRBV4-1
j_call: TRBJ2-7
d_call: -
clone_size: -
cdr3_aa: CASSADWTSPYEQYF
cdr3_nt: TGCGCCAGCAGTGCGGATTGGACGAGTCCCTACGAGCAGTACTTC

v_call: TRBV4-1
j_call: TRBJ2-7
d_call: -
clone_size: -
cdr3_aa: CASSQDQDRVRYEQYF
cdr3_nt: TGCGCCAGCAGCCAAGACCAGGATAGGGTTAGATACGAGCAGTACTTC

v_call: TRBV25-1
j_call: TRBJ1-2
d_call: -
clone_size: -
cdr3_aa: CASSVGVGSNYGYTF
cdr3_nt: TGTGCCAGCAGTGTGGGGGTCGGGTCCAACTATGGCTACACCTTC